The clone carrying this T cell receptor beta chain was seen at least ten times. What it binds is unknown. These data belong to a study of neurological immune-mediated disorders. Notes on the study in general: The repertoires of 18 of 34 multiple sclerosis patients were placed by phylogenetic grouping in a single related-CDR3 cluster, which may be a signature. CDR3 amino acid sequences found in expanded clones were never shared across subjects, suggesting private repertoires in all groups.

The cDNA came from 5'RACE with 10-nucleotide random UMIs. Each CDR3 protein gets one entry after TCRdb re-called the 5' RACE reads with MiXCR. The sample lists over 35,000 distinct CDR3 sequences, more than 2% seen once, with 2% to 3% in the top ten. The CDR3 runs 13 residues. The ends lost 7 bases at V and 1 base at J; junction bases unmatched: 5. Germline V gives CDR1 SQVTM, CDR2 ANQGSEA. The specimen sequenced was PBMCs. The clonotype was recovered from a man aged 45-60 years with multiple sclerosis. This chain connects TRBV29-1 to TRBJ2-3, with 7 bases aligning to TRBD2. The CDR3 sequence is CSGQTSGTDTQYF. DNA for the CDR3: TGCAGCGGCCAAACTAGCGGCACAGATACGCAGTATTTT.